These 16 T cell receptor beta chains came from one sample sequenced in a study of T cell responses to AZD1222 COVID-19 vaccine. Some clones are missing from TCRdb's copy, which holds only in-frame ones; the method was immunoSEQ multiplex PCR. Of approximately 190,000 clones in the sample, under 95% are singletons; the top ten hold 0.75% to 1%. Sequenced here: peripheral blood, sampled on day 0 of AZD1222 vaccination. All receptors come from an adult in good health.

This clone has just one count. This rearrangement joins TRBV6-5 to TRBJ1-4, with D maybe TRBD1 (5 bases). Between the trimmed V and J ends, which lost 5 bases and 8 bases, there was a span of 12 bases. This CDR3 is 13 amino acids long. The germline CDR1 and CDR2 sequences are MNHEY and SVGAGI. The CDR3 DNA reads TGTGCCAGCAGTATAGAGGCAGGGGAAAAACTGTTTTTT. It codes for CASSIEAGEKLFF.

The chain has TRBV7-2 and TRBJ2-3; TRBD2 matches at 11 bases. CDR1 and CDR2 from the germline V gene are SGHTA and FQGNSA. With 5 bases clipped from V and 5 bases from J, the junction kept 9 bases outside the gene matches. This CDR3 is 16 amino acids long. CDR3 bases: TGTGCCAGCAGCCACCAAGGGCTAGCGGGGGGAGATACGCAGTATTTT. Its protein product is CASSHQGLAGGDTQYF.

This clone turned up a few times. The rearrangement links TRBV14 to TRBJ2-5, with D uncertain. Germline V lookup: CDR1 SGHDN, CDR2 FVKESK. The CDR3 runs 14 residues. V was clipped by 4 bases and J by 1 base, with 10 bases between them. The CDR3 reads CASSPDRRQETQYF. CDR3 bases: TGTGCCAGCAGCCCGGACCGTCGCCAAGAGACCCAGTACTTC.

The rearrangement joins TRBV7-9 to TRBJ2-1; D is uncertain. The germline V gene has CDR1 SEHNR and CDR2 FQNEAQ (reference sequence). Trimming cost V 3 bases and J 7 bases, with 10 bases left between them. The CDR3 is made up of 13 amino acids. The CDR3 spells CASSLGLGNEQFF. The CDR3 coding sequence is TGTGCCAGCAGCTTGGGCCTGGGGAATGAGCAGTTCTTC.

V and J are TRBV6-2 or TRBV6-3 and TRBJ2-7; D not certain. This CDR3 spans 12 amino acids. V lost 6 bases, J lost 3 bases, and 9 bases lay in between. Germline CDR1 and CDR2: MNHEY and SVGEGT. CDR3 in amino acids: CASSTKIYEQYF. As DNA, the CDR3 is TGTGCCAGCAGCACTAAGATCTACGAGCAGTACTTC.

This clone was detected only once. The chain joins TRBV14 to TRBJ1-4, with 10 bases matching TRBD1. The CDR3 consists of 13 residues. Germline CDR1 SGHDN, CDR2 FVKESK. V lost 4 bases, J lost 7 bases, and 0 bases stayed unmatched. The CDR3 DNA reads as TGTGCCAGCAGCCGGACAGGGGGTGAAAAACTGTTTTTT. Translating gives CASSRTGGEKLFF.

There are many counts of this clone. The chain recombines TRBV5-1 with TRBJ2-1; 8 bases match TRBD2. Germline V gene lookup returns CDR1 SGHRS and CDR2 YFSETQ. Trimming took 4 bases from V and 0 from J; bases not matched to a gene: 18. The CDR3 length is 20 residues. In nucleotides, the CDR3 is TGCGCCAGCAGCACCAAGCGGCTAGCGGGCTGGGCCCCCTCCTACAATGAGCAGTTCTTC. Its protein is CASSTKRLAGWAPSYNEQFF.

This clone was counted once. V usage is TRBV11-2 and J usage is TRBJ2-5; D remains unclear. This CDR3 is 16 amino acids long. The germline V and J ends were trimmed by 1 base and 3 bases, with 15 bases remaining between them. The germline CDR1 and CDR2 sequences are SGHAT and FQNNGV. The CDR3 bases are TGTGCCAGCAGCTTAGTTTATGGCAGCACCGAAGAGACCCAGTACTTC. Translated, it gives CASSLVYGSTEETQYF.

The chain links TRBV7-8 to TRBJ1-2; 7 bases match TRBD1. From germline, CDR1 is SGHVS and CDR2 FQNEAQ. This CDR3 is 15 amino acids long. After removal of 3 bases from V and 2 bases from J, the junction contained 6 bases not matched to a gene. The DNA of the CDR3 is TGTGCCAGCAGCTTTACCGACAGGGAAAACTATGGCTACACCTTC. It translates to CASSFTDRENYGYTF.

The gene calls are TRBV9 and TRBJ1-4, with D perhaps TRBD1 (6 bases). The V end lost 1 base, the J end lost 8 bases, and 12 bases lay between the germline ends. CDR3 length: 14 amino acids. Germline V gene lookup returns CDR1 SGDLS and CDR2 YYNGEE. The CDR3 loop reads CASSVTDSLEKLFF. Here the CDR3 DNA reads TGTGCCAGCAGCGTAACGGACAGCTTAGAAAAACTGTTTTTT.

The rearrangement joins TRBV7-3 to TRBJ2-2; a weak D match, TRBD1 (5 bases). Trimming took 3 bases from V and 3 from J, leaving 11 bases between them. The CDR3 is 15 residues long. Looked up from germline, CDR1 is SGHTA and CDR2 is FQGTGA. This CDR3 reads CASSFESRDTGELFF. As DNA, the CDR3 is TGTGCCAGCAGCTTTGAGTCCAGGGACACCGGGGAGCTGTTTTTT.

V usage is TRBV27 and J usage is TRBJ2-1, with D perhaps TRBD1 or TRBD2 (5 bases each). Deletions cut 5 bases from V and 6 bases from J, with 11 bases between. The CDR3 is 13 residues long. Germline V lookup: CDR1 MNHEY, CDR2 SMNVEV (reference sequence). For the CDR3, the DNA is TGTGCCAGCAGTCCTGGGGGTGCCAATGAGCAGTTCTTC. Amino acids: CASSPGGANEQFF.

The chain joins TRBV11-1 to TRBJ2-7; D is possibly TRBD1 (6 bases). CDR3 length equals 13 residues. The germline CDR1 and CDR2 sequences are SGHAT and FQDESV (reference sequence). Trimming took off 2 bases at V and 4 bases at J, with 9 bases between the two ends. In DNA form, the CDR3 reads TGTGCCAGCAGCTTACGGACAGAATACGAGCAGTACTTC. This encodes CASSLRTEYEQYF.

The rearrangement joins TRBV28 to TRBJ2-1; 7 bases match TRBD2. The CDR3 has 15 amino acids. Germline-derived CDR1 and CDR2 are MDHEN and SYDVKM. V trimming: 7 bases; J trimming: 4 bases; junction bases outside the gene matches: 10. CDR3 sequence reads: CASNPPGGKYNEQFF. The CDR3, as DNA: TGTGCCAGCAACCCGCCCGGGGGGAAGTACAATGAGCAGTTCTTC.

This rearrangement joins TRBV29-1 to TRBJ2-1; D ambiguous. The CDR3 runs to 13 residues. Germline V gene lookup returns CDR1 SQVTM and CDR2 ANQGSEA. The V end lost 2 bases, the J end lost 4 bases, and 9 bases lay between the germline ends. In DNA form, the CDR3 reads TGCAGCGTTGAACCTACAGAGTACAATGAGCAGTTCTTC. Translated, it gives CSVEPTEYNEQFF.

This chain uses TRBV2 with TRBJ2-1; D may correspond to TRBD1 or TRBD2 (5 bases each). There are 17 residues in the CDR3. The V and J ends lost 3 bases and 2 bases respectively, with 17 bases between them. CDR1 SNHLY and CDR2 FYNNEI come from the germline V gene. The CDR3 loop reads CASSDISGRGAYNEQFF. In DNA, the CDR3 is TGTGCCAGCAGTGATATAAGCGGTAGAGGGGCCTACAATGAGCAGTTCTTC.